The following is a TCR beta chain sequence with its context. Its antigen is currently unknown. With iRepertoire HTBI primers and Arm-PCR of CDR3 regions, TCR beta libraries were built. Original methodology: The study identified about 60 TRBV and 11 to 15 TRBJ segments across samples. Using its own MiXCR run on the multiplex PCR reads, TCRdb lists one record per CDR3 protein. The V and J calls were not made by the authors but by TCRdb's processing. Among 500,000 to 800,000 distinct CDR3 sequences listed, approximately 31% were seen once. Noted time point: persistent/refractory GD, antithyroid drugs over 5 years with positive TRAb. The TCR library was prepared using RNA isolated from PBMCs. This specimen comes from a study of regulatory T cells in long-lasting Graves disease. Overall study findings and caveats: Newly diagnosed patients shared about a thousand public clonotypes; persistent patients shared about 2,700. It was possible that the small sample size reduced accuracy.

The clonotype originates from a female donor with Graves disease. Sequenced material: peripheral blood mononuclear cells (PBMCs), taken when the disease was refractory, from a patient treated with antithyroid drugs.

CDR3 in DNA: TGTGCCAGCAGCCCTACGGGACCCTACGAGCAGTACTTC. It encodes CASSPTGPYEQYF. The rearrangement joins TRBV13 to TRBJ2-7, with D perhaps assigned TRBD1 or TRBD2 (5 bases each). V shed 5 bases and J shed 2 bases, with 10 bases lying between them. This CDR3 region has 13 residues. Per the germline V gene, CDR1 is PRHDT and CDR2 is FYEKMQ (reference sequence).